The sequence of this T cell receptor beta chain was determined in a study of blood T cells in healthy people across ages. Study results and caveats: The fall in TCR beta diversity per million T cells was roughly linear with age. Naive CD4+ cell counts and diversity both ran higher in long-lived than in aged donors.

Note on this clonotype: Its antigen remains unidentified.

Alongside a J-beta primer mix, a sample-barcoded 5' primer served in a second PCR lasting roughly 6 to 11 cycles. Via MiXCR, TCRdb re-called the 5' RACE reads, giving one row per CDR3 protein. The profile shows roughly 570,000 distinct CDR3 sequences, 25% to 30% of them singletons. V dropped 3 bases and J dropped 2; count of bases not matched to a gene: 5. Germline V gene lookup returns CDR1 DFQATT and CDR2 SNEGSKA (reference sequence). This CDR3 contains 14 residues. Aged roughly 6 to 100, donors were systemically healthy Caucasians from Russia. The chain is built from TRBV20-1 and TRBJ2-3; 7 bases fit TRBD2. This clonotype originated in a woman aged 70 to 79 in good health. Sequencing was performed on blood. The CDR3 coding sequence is TGCAGTGCTAGGTTGGCGGGAGACACAGATACGCAGTATTTT. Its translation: CSARLAGDTDTQYF.